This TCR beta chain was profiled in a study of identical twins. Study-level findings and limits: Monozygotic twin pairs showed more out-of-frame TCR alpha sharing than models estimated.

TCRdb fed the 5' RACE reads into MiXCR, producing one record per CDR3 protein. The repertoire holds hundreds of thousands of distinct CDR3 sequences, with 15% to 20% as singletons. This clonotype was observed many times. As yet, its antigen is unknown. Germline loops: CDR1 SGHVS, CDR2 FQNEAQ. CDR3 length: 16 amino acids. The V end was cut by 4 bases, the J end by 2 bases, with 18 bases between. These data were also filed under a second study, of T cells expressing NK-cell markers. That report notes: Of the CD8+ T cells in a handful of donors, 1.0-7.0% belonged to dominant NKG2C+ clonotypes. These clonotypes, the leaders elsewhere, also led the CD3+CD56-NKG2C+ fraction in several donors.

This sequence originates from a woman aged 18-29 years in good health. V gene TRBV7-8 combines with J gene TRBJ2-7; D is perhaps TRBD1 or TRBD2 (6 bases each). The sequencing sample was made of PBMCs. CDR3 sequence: CASSSIYGGDAYEQYF. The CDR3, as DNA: TGTGCCAGCAGCTCCATCTACGGGGGCGACGCCTACGAGCAGTACTTC.